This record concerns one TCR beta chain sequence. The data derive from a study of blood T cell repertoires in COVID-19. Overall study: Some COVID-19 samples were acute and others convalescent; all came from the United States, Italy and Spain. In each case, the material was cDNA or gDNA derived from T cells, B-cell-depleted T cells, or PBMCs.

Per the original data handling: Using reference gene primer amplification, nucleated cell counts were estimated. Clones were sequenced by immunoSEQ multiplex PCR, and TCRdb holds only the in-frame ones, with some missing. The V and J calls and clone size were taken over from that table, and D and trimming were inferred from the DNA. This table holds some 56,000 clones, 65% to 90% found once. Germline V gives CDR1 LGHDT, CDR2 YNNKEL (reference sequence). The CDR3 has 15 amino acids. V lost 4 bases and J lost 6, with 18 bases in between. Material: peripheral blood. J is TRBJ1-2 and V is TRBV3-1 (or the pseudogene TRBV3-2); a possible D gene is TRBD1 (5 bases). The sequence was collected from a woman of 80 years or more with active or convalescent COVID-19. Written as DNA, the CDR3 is TGTGCCAGCAGCCCGATCTCAGCAGGGAAGGATGGCTACACCTTC. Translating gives CASSPISAGKDGYTF.